The entry below gives a single T cell receptor beta chain sequence along with its context. Antigen: not known. From 5'RACE with constant-segment primers came TCR alpha and TCR beta cDNA libraries that carried sample barcodes and UMIs. TCRdb passed the 5' RACE reads through MiXCR, listing each CDR3 protein once. The sample lists about 410,000 distinct CDR3 sequences, 20% to 25% occurring once. This record comes from a study of T-cell memory formation after mild COVID-19. The study's findings and limits: Contracting clones, day 15 to 85, had balanced CD4/CD8, and later expanders favored CD4+. Shrinking CD4+ clones were chiefly CM and EM; CD8+ ones were chiefly EMRA. The finding that pre-infection memory included some responding clones suggested that cross-reactive memory joined.

Germline V CDR1 and CDR2: MNHNY, SVGAGI (reference sequence). Trimming took 0 bases from V and 8 from J, leaving 7 bases between them. CDR3 length: 12 amino acids. The rearrangement joins TRBV6-6 to TRBJ1-1, with D possibly matching TRBD1 (6 bases). The sequencing input was PBMCs or a T cell subset sorted from them (not recorded which). This TCR was sampled from an adult woman who had mild COVID-19 (a few samples of this study predate the infection). Cell type and time point are not known. The CDR3 here is CASSYSQGEAFF. Here the CDR3 DNA reads TGTGCCAGCAGTTACTCCCAGGGGGAAGCTTTCTTT.